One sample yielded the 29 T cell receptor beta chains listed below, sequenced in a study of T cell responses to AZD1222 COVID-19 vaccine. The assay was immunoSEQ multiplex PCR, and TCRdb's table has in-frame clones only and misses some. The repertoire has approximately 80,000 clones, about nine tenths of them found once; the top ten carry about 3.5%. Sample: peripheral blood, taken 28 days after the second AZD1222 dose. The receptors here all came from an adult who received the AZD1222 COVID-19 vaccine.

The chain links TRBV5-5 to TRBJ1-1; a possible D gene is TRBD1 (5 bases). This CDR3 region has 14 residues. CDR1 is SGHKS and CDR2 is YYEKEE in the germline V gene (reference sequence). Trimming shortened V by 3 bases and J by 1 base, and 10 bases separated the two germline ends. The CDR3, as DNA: TGTGCCAGCAGCTCTCGACAGACGAACACTGAAGCTTTCTTT. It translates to CASSSRQTNTEAFF.

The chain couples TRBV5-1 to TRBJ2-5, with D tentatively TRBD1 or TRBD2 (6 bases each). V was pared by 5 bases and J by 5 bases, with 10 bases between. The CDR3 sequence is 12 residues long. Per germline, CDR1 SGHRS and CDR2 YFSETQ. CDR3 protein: CASSTGRETQYF. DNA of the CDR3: TGCGCCAGCAGTACAGGGAGGGAGACCCAGTACTTC.

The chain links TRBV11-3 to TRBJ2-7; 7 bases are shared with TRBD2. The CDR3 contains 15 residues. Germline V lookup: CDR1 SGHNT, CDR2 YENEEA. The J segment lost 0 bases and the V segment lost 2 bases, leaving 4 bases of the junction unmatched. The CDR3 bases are TGTGCCAGCAGCTTATCTAGCGGAAGCTCCTACGAGCAGTACTTC. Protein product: CASSLSSGSSYEQYF. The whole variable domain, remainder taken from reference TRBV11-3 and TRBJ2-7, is EAGVVQSPRYKIIEKKQPVAFWCNPISGHNTLYWYLQNLGQGPELLIRYENEEAVDDSQLPKDRFSAERLKGVDSTLKIQPAELGDSAVYLCASSLSSGSSYEQYFGPGTRLTVT.

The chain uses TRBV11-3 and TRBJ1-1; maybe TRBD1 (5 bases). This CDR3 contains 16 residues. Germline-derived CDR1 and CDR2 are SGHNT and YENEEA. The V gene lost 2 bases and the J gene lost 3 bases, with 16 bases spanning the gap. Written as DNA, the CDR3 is TGTGCCAGCAGCTTAAGGAGGGGCTTGAGGTACACTGAAGCTTTCTTT. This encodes CASSLRRGLRYTEAFF.

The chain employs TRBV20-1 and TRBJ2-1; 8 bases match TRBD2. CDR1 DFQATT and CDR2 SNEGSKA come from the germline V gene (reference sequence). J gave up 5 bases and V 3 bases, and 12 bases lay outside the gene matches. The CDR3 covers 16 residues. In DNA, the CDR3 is TGCAGTGCTAGTAATCCAGCGGGAGATCTCGACAATGAGCAGTTCTTC. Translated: CSASNPAGDLDNEQFF.

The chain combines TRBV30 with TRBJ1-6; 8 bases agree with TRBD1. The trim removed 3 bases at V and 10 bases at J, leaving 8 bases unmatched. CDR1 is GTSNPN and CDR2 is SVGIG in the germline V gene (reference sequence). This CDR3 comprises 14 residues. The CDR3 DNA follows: TGTGCCTGGAGGATACAGGGGGAATTCTCACCCCTCCACTTT. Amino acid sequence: CAWRIQGEFSPLHF. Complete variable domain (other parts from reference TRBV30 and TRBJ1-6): SQTIHQWPATLVQPVGSPLSLECTVEGTSNPNLYWYRQAAGRGLQLLFYSVGIGQISSEVPQNLSASRPQDRQFILSSKKLLLSDSGFYLCAWRIQGEFSPLHFGNGTRLTVT.

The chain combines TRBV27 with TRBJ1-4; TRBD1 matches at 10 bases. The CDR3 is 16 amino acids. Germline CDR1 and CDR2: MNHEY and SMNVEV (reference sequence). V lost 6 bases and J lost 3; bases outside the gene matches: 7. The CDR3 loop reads CASSPGQGLPNEKLFF. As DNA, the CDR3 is TGTGCCAGCAGCCCGGGACAGGGGTTACCTAATGAAAAACTGTTTTTT.

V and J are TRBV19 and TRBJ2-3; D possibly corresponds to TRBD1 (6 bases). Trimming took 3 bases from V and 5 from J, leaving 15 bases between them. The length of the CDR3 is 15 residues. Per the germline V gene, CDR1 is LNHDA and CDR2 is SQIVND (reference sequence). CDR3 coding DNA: TGTGCCAGTAGTATGATGAGGGGGAGTGGAGATACGCAGTATTTT. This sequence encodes CASSMMRGSGDTQYF.

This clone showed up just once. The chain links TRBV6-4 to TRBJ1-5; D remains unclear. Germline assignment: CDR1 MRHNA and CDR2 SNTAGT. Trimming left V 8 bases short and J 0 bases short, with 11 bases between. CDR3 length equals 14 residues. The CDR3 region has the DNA TGTGCCAGCCCTGTCCTCATTAGCAATCAGCCCCAGCATTTT. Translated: CASPVLISNQPQHF.

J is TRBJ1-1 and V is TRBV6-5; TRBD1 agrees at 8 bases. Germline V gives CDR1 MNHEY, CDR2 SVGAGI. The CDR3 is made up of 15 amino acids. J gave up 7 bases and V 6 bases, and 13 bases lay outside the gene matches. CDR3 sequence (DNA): TGTGCCAGCAGGGCCGGACAGGGCGAGCGAGTTGAAGCTTTCTTT. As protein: CASRAGQGERVEAFF.

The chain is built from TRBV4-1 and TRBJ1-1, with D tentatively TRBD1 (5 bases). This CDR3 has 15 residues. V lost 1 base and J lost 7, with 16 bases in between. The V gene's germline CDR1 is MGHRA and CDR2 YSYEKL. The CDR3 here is CASSQVRRGFIEAFF. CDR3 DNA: TGCGCCAGCAGCCAAGTCCGTAGGGGCTTTATTGAAGCTTTCTTT.

The CDR3 spells CASSLTQGAIIGYTF. For the CDR3, the DNA is TGTGCCAGCAGCTTAACGCAGGGGGCAATCATTGGCTACACCTTC. The chain combines TRBV7-3 with TRBJ1-2; 8 bases are shared with TRBD1. The J segment lost 7 bases and the V segment lost 0 bases, leaving 7 bases of the junction unmatched. This CDR3 spans 15 amino acids. The germline V gene has CDR1 SGHTA and CDR2 FQGTGA.

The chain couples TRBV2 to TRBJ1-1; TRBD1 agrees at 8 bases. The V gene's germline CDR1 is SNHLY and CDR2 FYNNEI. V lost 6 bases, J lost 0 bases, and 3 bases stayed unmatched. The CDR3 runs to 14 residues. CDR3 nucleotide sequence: TGTGCCAGCAGGGGGACAGGACTGAACACTGAAGCTTTCTTT. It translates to CASRGTGLNTEAFF.

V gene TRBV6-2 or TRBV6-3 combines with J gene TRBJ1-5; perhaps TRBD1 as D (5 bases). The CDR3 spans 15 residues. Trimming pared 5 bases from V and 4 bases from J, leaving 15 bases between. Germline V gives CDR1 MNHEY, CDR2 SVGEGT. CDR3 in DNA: TGTGCCAGCAGTCCCACCCGGGACGGGAATCAGCCCCAGCATTTT. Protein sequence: CASSPTRDGNQPQHF.

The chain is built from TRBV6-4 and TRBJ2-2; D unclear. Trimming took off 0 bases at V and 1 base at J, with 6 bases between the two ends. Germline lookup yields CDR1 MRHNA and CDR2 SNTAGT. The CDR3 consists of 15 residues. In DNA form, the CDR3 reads TGTGCCAGCAGTGACTCGCCCTGGAACACCGGGGAGCTGTTTTTT. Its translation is CASSDSPWNTGELFF.

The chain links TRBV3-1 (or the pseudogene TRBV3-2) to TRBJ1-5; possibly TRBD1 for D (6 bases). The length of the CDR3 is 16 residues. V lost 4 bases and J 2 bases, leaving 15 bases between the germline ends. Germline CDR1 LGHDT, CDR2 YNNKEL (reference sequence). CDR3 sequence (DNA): TGTGCCAGCAGCCGGGCGGGGGGCGCAGGCAATCAGCCCCAGCATTTT. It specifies CASSRAGGAGNQPQHF.

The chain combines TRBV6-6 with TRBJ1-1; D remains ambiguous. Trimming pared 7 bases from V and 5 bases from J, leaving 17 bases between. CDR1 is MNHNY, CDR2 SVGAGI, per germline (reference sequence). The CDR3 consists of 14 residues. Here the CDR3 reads CASTPPLSGTEAFF. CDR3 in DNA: TGTGCCAGCACCCCTCCCCTTTCGGGAACTGAAGCTTTCTTT.

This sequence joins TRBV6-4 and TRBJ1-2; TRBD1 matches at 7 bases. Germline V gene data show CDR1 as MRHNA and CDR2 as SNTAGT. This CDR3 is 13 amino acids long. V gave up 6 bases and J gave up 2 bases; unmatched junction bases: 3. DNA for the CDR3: TGTGCCAGCAGGATGGGACAGAACTATGGCTACACCTTC. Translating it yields CASRMGQNYGYTF.

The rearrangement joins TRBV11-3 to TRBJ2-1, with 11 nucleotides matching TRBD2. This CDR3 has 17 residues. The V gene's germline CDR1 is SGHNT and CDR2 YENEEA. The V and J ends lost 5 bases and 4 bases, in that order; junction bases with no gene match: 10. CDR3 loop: CASSPNPGTSGYNEQFF. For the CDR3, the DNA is TGTGCCAGCAGCCCCAATCCCGGGACTAGCGGATACAATGAGCAGTTCTTC. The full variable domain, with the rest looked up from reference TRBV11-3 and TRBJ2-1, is EAGVVQSPRYKIIEKKQPVAFWCNPISGHNTLYWYLQNLGQGPELLIRYENEEAVDDSQLPKDRFSAERLKGVDSTLKIQPAELGDSAVYLCASSPNPGTSGYNEQFFGPGTRLTVL.

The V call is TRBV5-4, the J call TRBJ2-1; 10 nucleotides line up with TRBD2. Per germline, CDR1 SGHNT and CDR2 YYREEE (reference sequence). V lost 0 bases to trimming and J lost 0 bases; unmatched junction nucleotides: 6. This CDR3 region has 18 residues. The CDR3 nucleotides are TGTGCCAGCAGCTTGGGTGGGGCTAGCGGGAGCTCCTACAATGAGCAGTTCTTC. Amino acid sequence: CASSLGGASGSSYNEQFF.

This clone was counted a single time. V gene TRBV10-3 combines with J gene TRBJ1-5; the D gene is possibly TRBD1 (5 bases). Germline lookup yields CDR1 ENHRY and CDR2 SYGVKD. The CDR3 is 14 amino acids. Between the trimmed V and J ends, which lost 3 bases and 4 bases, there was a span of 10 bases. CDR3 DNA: TGTGCCATCAGTGACGACAGAGCAAATCAGCCCCAGCATTTT. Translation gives CAISDDRANQPQHF.

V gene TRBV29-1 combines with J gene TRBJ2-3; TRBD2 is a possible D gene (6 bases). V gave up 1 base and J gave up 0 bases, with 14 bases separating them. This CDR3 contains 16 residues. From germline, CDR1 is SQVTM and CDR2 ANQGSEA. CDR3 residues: CSVEGPGVGSTDTQYF. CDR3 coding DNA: TGCAGCGTTGAAGGGCCGGGGGTCGGAAGCACAGATACGCAGTATTTT.

CDR3 in DNA: TGTGCCAGCAGCCTTGGGACAGGGGTCGATCAGCCCCAGCATTTT. This encodes CASSLGTGVDQPQHF. This chain links TRBV3-1 (or the pseudogene TRBV3-2) with TRBJ1-5, with 10 bases aligning to TRBD1. CDR3 length: 15 residues. Germline V gene lookup returns CDR1 LGHDT and CDR2 YNNKEL (reference sequence). Trimming at V came to 4 bases and at J to 5 bases, leaving 5 bases not matched to a gene.

The CDR3 reads CASSGGQVSHEQYF. CDR3 nucleotides: TGTGCCAGCAGCGGGGGACAGGTTTCCCACGAGCAGTACTTC. This chain joins TRBV5-4 and TRBJ2-7, with 8 bases matching TRBD1. J was trimmed by 5 bases and V by 4 bases; bases with no gene match: 8. This CDR3 has 14 residues. Germline V CDR1 and CDR2: SGHNT, YYREEE (reference sequence).

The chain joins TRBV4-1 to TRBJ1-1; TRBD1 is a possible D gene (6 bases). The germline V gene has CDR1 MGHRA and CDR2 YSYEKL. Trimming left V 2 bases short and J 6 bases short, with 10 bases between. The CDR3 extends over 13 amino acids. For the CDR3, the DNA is TGCGCCAGCAGCCAATATGGGGGCGCTGAAGCTTTCTTT. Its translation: CASSQYGGAEAFF.

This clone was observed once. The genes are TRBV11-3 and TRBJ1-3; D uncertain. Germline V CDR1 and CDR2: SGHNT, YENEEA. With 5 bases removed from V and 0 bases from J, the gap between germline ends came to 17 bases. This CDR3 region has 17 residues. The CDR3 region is CASSPRSGESSGNTIYF. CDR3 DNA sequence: TGTGCCAGCAGCCCTAGGAGTGGGGAGTCCTCTGGAAACACCATATATTTT.

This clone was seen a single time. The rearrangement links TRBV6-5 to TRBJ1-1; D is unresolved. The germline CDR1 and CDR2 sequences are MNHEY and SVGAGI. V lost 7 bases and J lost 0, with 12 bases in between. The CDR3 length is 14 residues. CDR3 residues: CASTTLTMNTEAFF. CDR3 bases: TGTGCCAGCACAACTCTGACCATGAACACTGAAGCTTTCTTT.

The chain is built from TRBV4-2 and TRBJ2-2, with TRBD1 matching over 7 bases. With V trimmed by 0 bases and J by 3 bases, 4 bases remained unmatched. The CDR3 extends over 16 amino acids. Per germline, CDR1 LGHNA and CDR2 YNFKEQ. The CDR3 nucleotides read TGTGCCAGCAGCCAAGACCCAGGGGGAGACACCGGGGAGCTGTTTTTT. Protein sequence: CASSQDPGGDTGELFF.

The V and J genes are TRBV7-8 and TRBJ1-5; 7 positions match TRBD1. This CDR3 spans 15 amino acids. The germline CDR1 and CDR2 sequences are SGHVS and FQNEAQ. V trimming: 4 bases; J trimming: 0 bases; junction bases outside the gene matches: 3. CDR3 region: CASSSTGNSNQPQHF. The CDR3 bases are TGTGCCAGCAGCTCGACAGGGAATAGCAATCAGCCCCAGCATTTT.